Listed here are 23 T cell receptor beta chains from one sample, sequenced in a study of PD-1 blockade in classical Hodgkin lymphoma. Only in-frame clones appear in the TCRdb table, and some are missing; sequencing was by immunoSEQ multiplex PCR. The top ten clones hold 0.2% to 0.3% of a sample with 30,000 to 40,000 clones, 90% of them seen once. Relapse after autologous stem cell transplantation occurred in every patient, and brentuximab vedotin exposure varied. The authors purified CD4+ T cells from thawed PBMCs by magnetic negative selection. Sequencing was performed on CD4+ T cells from blood, taken at baseline. These receptors originate from a human donor with classical Hodgkin lymphoma.

This clone turned up a few times. The J gene is TRBJ2-7, the V gene TRBV11-2; D unresolved. The CDR3 runs to 12 residues. Germline CDR1 reads SGHAT; CDR2 reads FQNNGV. Trimming cost V 6 bases and J 6 bases, with 12 bases left between them. In DNA form, the CDR3 reads TGTGCCAGCAGTCGCTCCCCCGTCGAGCAGTACTTC. This translates into CASSRSPVEQYF.

The chain employs TRBV5-1 and TRBJ1-4; no firm D call. The CDR3 is made up of 14 amino acids. The germline V gene has CDR1 SGHRS and CDR2 YFSETQ. V was clipped by 2 bases and J by 0 bases, with 5 bases between them. For the CDR3, the DNA is TGCGCCAGCAGCTTAGGCTCAACTAATGAAAAACTGTTTTTT. Its translation: CASSLGSTNEKLFF.

The sample holds one count of this clone. The chain has TRBV27 and TRBJ2-5; unclear D gene. V was cut by 3 bases and J by 2 bases, with 4 bases left in between. Per the germline V gene, CDR1 is MNHEY and CDR2 is SMNVEV (reference sequence). CDR3 length equals 12 residues. CDR3 loop: CASSLTQETQYF. DNA of the CDR3: TGTGCCAGCAGTTTGACGCAAGAGACCCAGTACTTC.

The rearrangement joins TRBV6-1 to TRBJ2-1; 8 positions match TRBD2. The CDR3 runs 18 residues. The V segment lost 3 bases and the J segment 10 bases; nucleotides outside the gene matches: 20. Germline V gene sequence: CDR1 MNHNS, CDR2 SASEGT. CDR3 DNA: TGTGCCAGCAGTGATCGATTCGTTGGAGCGGGAGAGGGCCCGGAGCAGTTCTTC. This gives the protein CASSDRFVGAGEGPEQFF.

Regarding this clone: The junction shows a germline mismatch at one end, possibly a read error. This chain uses TRBV4-1 with TRBJ1-1; D unresolved. The CDR3 covers 12 residues. Per the germline V gene, CDR1 is MGHRA and CDR2 is YSYEKL. CDR3 bases: TGCGCCAGCAGTCAAGTGGCCACTGAAGCTTTCTTT. Its translation: CASSQVATEAFF.

The chain couples TRBV6-5 to TRBJ2-1; 10 nucleotides agree with TRBD2. Germline V gene lookup returns CDR1 MNHEY and CDR2 SVGAGI. The CDR3 is made up of 14 amino acids. V lost 8 bases, J lost 4 bases, and 5 bases stayed unmatched. The CDR3 nucleotides are TGTGCCAGCCGAGGACTAGCGGTATACAATGAGCAGTTCTTC. It yields the protein CASRGLAVYNEQFF.

This clone was detected only a few times. The chain links TRBV2 to TRBJ1-2, with D uncertain. The germline V gene encodes CDR1 SNHLY and CDR2 FYNNEI. The ends were cut back, 0 bases at V and 8 bases at J, with 4 bases in the middle. The CDR3 consists of 11 residues. The CDR3 here is CASSEARGYTF. CDR3 DNA sequence: TGTGCCAGCAGTGAAGCCCGCGGCTACACCTTC.

The J gene is TRBJ2-5, the V gene TRBV7-9; D tentatively reads TRBD1 or TRBD2 (5 bases each). The CDR3 extends over 13 amino acids. Germline CDR1 and CDR2: SEHNR and FQNEAQ (reference sequence). The V end lost 5 bases, the J end lost 7 bases, and 14 bases lay between the germline ends. The CDR3 sequence: CASSRRDGGTQYF. CDR3 nucleotides: TGTGCCAGCAGCAGACGAGATGGGGGGACCCAGTACTTC.

The chain's CDR3 is CASSHWGGQIDYEQYF. The CDR3 DNA reads TGTGCCAGCAGCCATTGGGGGGGACAGATTGACTACGAGCAGTACTTC. The chain employs TRBV7-2 and TRBJ2-7, with D possibly called TRBD1 or TRBD2 (7 bases each). In germline, CDR1 is SGHTA, CDR2 FQGNSA. This CDR3 is built from 16 residues. Trimming left V 5 bases short and J 3 bases short, with 20 bases between.

The sample holds one count of this clone. This sequence joins TRBV15 and TRBJ1-2, with D possibly TRBD1 on 5 matching bases. This CDR3 is built from 12 residues. Looked up from germline, CDR1 is LNHNV and CDR2 is YYDKDF (reference sequence). V lost 1 base and J lost 8, with 8 bases in between. The CDR3 DNA reads TGTGCCACCAGCAGAGTAGGGGAAGGCTACACCTTC. Amino acids: CATSRVGEGYTF.

The rearrangement joins TRBV5-1 to TRBJ2-3, with TRBD1 as a possible D gene (6 bases). Germline V gene data show CDR1 as SGHRS and CDR2 as YFSETQ. CDR3 length: 17 residues. Trimming left V 0 bases short and J 0 bases short, with 14 bases between. CDR3 amino acids: CASSLARGLGSTDTQYF. The CDR3, as DNA: TGCGCCAGCAGCTTGGCCAGGGGTCTGGGGAGCACAGATACGCAGTATTTT.

This clone was observed a single time. The chain combines TRBV5-1 with TRBJ2-1; 10 bases are shared with TRBD2. This CDR3 comprises 15 residues. The J segment lost 5 bases and the V segment lost 4 bases, leaving 6 bases of the junction unmatched. Germline CDR1 is SGHRS and CDR2 is YFSETQ. CDR3 sequence: CASSQRLAGNNEQFF. The DNA for the CDR3 is TGCGCCAGCAGCCAAAGACTAGCGGGTAACAATGAGCAGTTCTTC.

CDR3 in amino acids: CSALRRTPRGNTEAFF. In nucleotides, the CDR3 is TGCAGCGCCCTCAGGAGGACACCTCGGGGGAACACTGAAGCTTTCTTT. The chain combines TRBV29-1 with TRBJ1-1; the D gene is possibly TRBD1 (5 bases). V shed 7 bases and J shed 1 base, with 22 bases lying between them. Germline loops: CDR1 SQVTM, CDR2 ANQGSEA. The CDR3 runs 16 residues. Supplemented by reference TRBV29-1 and TRBJ1-1, the full variable domain reads SAVISQKPSRDICQRGTSLTIQCQVDSQVTMMFWYRQQPGQSLTLIATANQGSEATYESGFVIDKFPISRPNLTFSTLTVSNMSPEDSSIYLCSALRRTPRGNTEAFFGQGTRLTVV.

The rearrangement uses TRBV10-1 and TRBJ1-4; 12 bases map to TRBD1. V lost 6 bases to trimming and J lost 4 bases; unmatched junction nucleotides: 12. Germline V gene data show CDR1 as WNHNN and CDR2 as SYGVQD (reference sequence). The CDR3 runs to 18 residues. This CDR3 is CASRARPGQGAVNEKLFF. CDR3 coding DNA: TGCGCCAGCAGAGCCAGACCGGGACAGGGGGCGGTTAATGAAAAACTGTTTTTT.

The rearrangement uses TRBV6-5 and TRBJ1-2, with D unresolved. This CDR3 comprises 13 residues. Trimming removed 2 bases at V and 2 bases at J, with 6 bases between. The germline gives CDR1 MNHEY, CDR2 SVGAGI. The CDR3 here is CASSYGENYGYTF. For the CDR3, the DNA is TGTGCCAGCAGTTACGGGGAGAACTATGGCTACACCTTC.

This chain connects TRBV4-2 to TRBJ2-3; 8 bases are shared with TRBD2. The CDR3 loop spans 16 amino acids. The ends lost 1 base at V and 5 bases at J; junction bases unmatched: 8. Germline CDR1 LGHNA, CDR2 YNFKEQ. The CDR3 loop is CASSQVSSGSRDTQYF. The CDR3 bases are TGTGCCAGCAGCCAAGTCTCTAGCGGGTCGCGAGATACGCAGTATTTT.

Only one count was recorded for this clone. The rearrangement links TRBV19 to TRBJ2-3; D is undetermined. The CDR3 contains 13 residues. V was pared by 9 bases and J by 3 bases, with 13 bases between. The germline V gene has CDR1 LNHDA and CDR2 SQIVND (reference sequence). The CDR3 coding sequence is TGTGCCAGCCGCCTTCGGTTGACAGATACGCAGTATTTT. It codes for CASRLRLTDTQYF.

The chain is built from TRBV5-1 and TRBJ2-6, with D uncertain. The germline V and J ends were trimmed by 3 bases and 2 bases, with 12 bases remaining between them. The CDR3 runs 16 residues. Germline values: CDR1 SGHRS, CDR2 YFSETQ. In nucleotides, the CDR3 is TGCGCCAGCAGCTCGGTGCCTGTAGCTGGGGCCAACGTCCTGACTTTC. It codes for CASSSVPVAGANVLTF. The entire variable domain, with the rest obtained from reference TRBV5-1 and TRBJ2-6, is as follows: KAGVTQTPRYLIKTRGQQVTLSCSPISGHRSVSWYQQTPGQGLQFLFEYFSETQRNKGNFPGRFSGRQFSNSRSEMNVSTLELGDSALYLCASSSVPVAGANVLTFGAGSRLTVL.

V gene TRBV25-1 combines with J gene TRBJ1-2; D remains unclear. The CDR3 covers 13 residues. V lost 5 bases, J lost 7 bases, and 14 bases lay in between. CDR1 and CDR2 (germline): MGHDK, SYGVNS. The CDR3 nucleotides read TGTGCCAGCAGTCGGACGGGAGAGGGTGGCTACACCTTC. It is translated as CASSRTGEGGYTF.

The V call is TRBV13, the J call TRBJ1-2, with unresolved D. The CDR3 has 15 amino acids. Deletions cut 1 base from V and 7 bases from J, with 16 bases between. In germline, CDR1 is PRHDT, CDR2 FYEKMQ (reference sequence). Here the CDR3 reads CASSLVGGPPGGYTF. In nucleotides, the CDR3 is TGTGCCAGCAGCTTAGTAGGAGGGCCCCCAGGTGGCTACACCTTC.

CDR3 sequence: CASSLSGEDGYTF. Written as DNA, the CDR3 is TGTGCCAGCAGTTTATCAGGGGAGGATGGCTACACCTTC. V gene TRBV28 combines with J gene TRBJ1-2; D is perhaps TRBD1 (6 bases). The ends were cut back, 1 base at V and 6 bases at J, with 9 bases in the middle. Germline V lookup: CDR1 MDHEN, CDR2 SYDVKM. The CDR3 contains 13 residues.

The table lists this clone with a count of one. V is TRBV7-2 and J is TRBJ2-7; D is possibly TRBD1 or TRBD2 (6 bases each). From germline, CDR1 is SGHTA and CDR2 FQGNSA. The germline V and J ends were trimmed by 5 bases and 5 bases, with 22 bases remaining between them. This CDR3 region has 16 residues. The CDR3 loop reads CASSLGGGRGLNEQYF. The CDR3, as DNA: TGTGCCAGCAGCCTAGGGGGAGGTAGGGGATTGAACGAGCAGTACTTC.

The J gene is TRBJ2-7, the V gene TRBV29-1; 7 nucleotides agree with TRBD1. Germline V lookup: CDR1 SQVTM, CDR2 ANQGSEA. The CDR3 covers 12 residues. Trimming cost V 6 bases and J 3 bases; bases outside gene matches: 5. CDR3 bases: TGCAGCGTCGCGCGGACAGGCTACGAGCAGTACTTC. This sequence encodes CSVARTGYEQYF.